The clone carrying this T cell receptor beta chain counts as medium-sized. The TRBV12-4/TRBJ1-2 clonotypes were amplified using barcode primers with ligated adaptors. TCRdb analysed the multiplex PCR reads with MiXCR anew, one entry per CDR3 protein. Of 350 to 600 distinct CDR3 sequences listed, roughly 6.4% were seen once; the top ten hold 38%. The CDR3 is made up of 15 amino acids. V trimming: 0 bases; J trimming: 5 bases; junction bases outside the gene matches: 4. V usage is TRBV12-3 or TRBV12-4 and J usage is TRBJ1-2; 9 bases line up with TRBD1. This clonotype was obtained from a female donor with breast cancer. Sequenced: naive CD4+ T cells sorted from blood. Subset meaning: naive CD4+ T cells, CD4+CD45RA+CD25-. The CDR3 DNA sequence: TGTGCCAGCAGTTTAGCAGGGACAGGGCGGTATGGCTACACCTTC. Translation gives CASSLAGTGRYGYTF.